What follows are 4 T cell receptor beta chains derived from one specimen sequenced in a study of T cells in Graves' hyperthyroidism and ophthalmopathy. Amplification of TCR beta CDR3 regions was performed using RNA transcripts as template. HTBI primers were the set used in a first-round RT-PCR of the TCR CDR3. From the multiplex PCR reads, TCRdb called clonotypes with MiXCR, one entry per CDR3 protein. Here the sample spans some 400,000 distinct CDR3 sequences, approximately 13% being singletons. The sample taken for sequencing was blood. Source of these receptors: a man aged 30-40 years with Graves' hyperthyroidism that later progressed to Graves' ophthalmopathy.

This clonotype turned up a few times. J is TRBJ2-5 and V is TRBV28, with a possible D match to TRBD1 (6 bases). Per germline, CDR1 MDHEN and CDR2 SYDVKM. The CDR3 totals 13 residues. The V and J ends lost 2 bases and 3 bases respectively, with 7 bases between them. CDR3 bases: TGTGCCAGCAGTTTAAGACAGGAAGAGACCCAGTACTTC. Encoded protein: CASSLRQEETQYF.

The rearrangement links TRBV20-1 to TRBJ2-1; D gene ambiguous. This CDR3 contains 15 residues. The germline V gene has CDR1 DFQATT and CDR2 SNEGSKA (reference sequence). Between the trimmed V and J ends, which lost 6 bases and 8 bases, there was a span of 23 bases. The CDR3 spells CSAHDFAKGTDEQFF. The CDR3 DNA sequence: TGCAGTGCCCACGATTTTGCCAAGGGAACGGATGAGCAGTTCTTC.

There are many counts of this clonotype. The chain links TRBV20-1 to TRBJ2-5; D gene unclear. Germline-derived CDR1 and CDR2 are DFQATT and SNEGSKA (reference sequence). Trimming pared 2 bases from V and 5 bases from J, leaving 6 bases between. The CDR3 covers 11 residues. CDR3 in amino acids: CSARYLETQYF. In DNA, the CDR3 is TGCAGTGCTAGATATTTGGAGACCCAGTACTTC.

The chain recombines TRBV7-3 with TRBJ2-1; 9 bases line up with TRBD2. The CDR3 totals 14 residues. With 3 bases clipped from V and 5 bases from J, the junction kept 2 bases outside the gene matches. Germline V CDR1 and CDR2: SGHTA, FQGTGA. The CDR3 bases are TGTGCCAGCAGCTTCGGCGGGGGGGACAATGAGCAGTTCTTC. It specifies CASSFGGGDNEQFF.